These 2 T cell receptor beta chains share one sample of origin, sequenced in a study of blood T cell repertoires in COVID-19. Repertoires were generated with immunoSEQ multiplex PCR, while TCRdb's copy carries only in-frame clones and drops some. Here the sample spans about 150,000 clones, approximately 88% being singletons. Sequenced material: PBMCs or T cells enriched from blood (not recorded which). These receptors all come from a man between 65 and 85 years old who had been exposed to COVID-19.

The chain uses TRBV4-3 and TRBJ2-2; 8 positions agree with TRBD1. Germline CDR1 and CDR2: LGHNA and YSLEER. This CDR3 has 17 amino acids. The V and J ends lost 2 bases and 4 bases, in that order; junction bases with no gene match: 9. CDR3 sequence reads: CASSQRKSDRATGELFF. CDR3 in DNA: TGCGCCAGCAGCCAACGGAAATCGGACAGGGCCACCGGGGAGCTGTTTTTT.

CDR3 sequence reads: CASSLLAGAGNEQFF. For the CDR3, the DNA is TGTGCCAGCAGTCTTTTAGCGGGAGCGGGGAATGAGCAGTTCTTC. The chain employs TRBV2 and TRBJ2-1, with 9 bases lining up with TRBD2. The CDR3 has 15 residues. V shed 5 bases, J shed 7 bases, and the junction held 9 bases outside the gene matches. Germline lookup yields CDR1 SNHLY and CDR2 FYNNEI.